These 3 T cell receptor beta chains were all obtained from the same sample, sequenced in a study of graft-versus-host responses after intestinal transplantation. The assay was immunoSEQ multiplex PCR, and TCRdb's table has in-frame clones only and misses some. The profile shows approximately 93,000 clones, just under 95% of them singletons. These receptors are not linked to any known antigen. The sequenced sample was unstimulated CD8+ T cells sorted from spleen or lymph node cells, obtained before transplant. These receptors originate from a human donor who was the organ donor for an intestinal transplant.

This clone came up once. The chain recombines TRBV9 with TRBJ1-2; D remains ambiguous. This CDR3 region has 17 residues. Trimming stripped 3 bases from V and 6 bases from J, with 24 bases between. Germline assignment: CDR1 SGDLS and CDR2 YYNGEE. CDR3 DNA: TGTGCCAGCAGCGACCCGCGAGGACTACTTGCGTTGGATGGCTACACCTTC. It specifies CASSDPRGLLALDGYTF.

The J gene is TRBJ2-1, the V gene TRBV10-3; maybe TRBD2 (6 bases). V was shortened by 0 bases and J by 2 bases, with 11 bases between the two germline ends. The CDR3 runs to 16 residues. The germline V gene encodes CDR1 ENHRY and CDR2 SYGVKD. The CDR3 loop reads CAISESVGGAYNEQFF. In nucleotides, the CDR3 is TGTGCCATCAGTGAGTCCGTGGGGGGTGCCTACAATGAGCAGTTCTTC.

The chain combines TRBV5-1 with TRBJ2-1, with D hard to call. The CDR3 has 15 amino acids. V was trimmed by 4 bases and J by 3 bases, leaving 14 bases between them. Germline V gene sequence: CDR1 SGHRS, CDR2 YFSETQ. In DNA, the CDR3 is TGCGCCAGCAGCCGTACCGCGGTTGGCTACAATGAGCAGTTCTTC. Residues: CASSRTAVGYNEQFF. Full variable domain (outside the CDR3, taken from reference TRBV5-1 and TRBJ2-1): KAGVTQTPRYLIKTRGQQVTLSCSPISGHRSVSWYQQTPGQGLQFLFEYFSETQRNKGNFPGRFSGRQFSNSRSEMNVSTLELGDSALYLCASSRTAVGYNEQFFGPGTRLTVL.